This T cell receptor (beta chain) appears in the sequencing data of a study of CD8 T cells in Susac syndrome. General study points: It was acknowledged by the study that relatively few individuals were included in its TCR sequencing and HLA analysis.

CD8+ and CD4+ T cells circulating in blood were sequenced for TCR beta. It was with random hexamers that about 0.45 to 1 ug RNA was reverse transcribed. TCRdb passed the immunoSEQ multiplex PCR reads through MiXCR, listing each CDR3 protein once. The sample includes about 440,000 distinct CDR3 sequences, 85% of them seen just once. Concerning this clonotype itself: Its antigen is unknown.

Per germline, CDR1 MNHNS and CDR2 SASEGT. This CDR3 region has 13 residues. Trimming removed 11 bases from V and 4 bases from J, with 15 bases in between. The sample consisted of CD8+ T cells from PBMCs. The source of this sequence is a human donor with multiple sclerosis. The chain combines TRBV6-1 with TRBJ1-5; no clear D gene. CDR3 DNA: TGTGCCGGGCGCGTCTCCGGGAATCAGCCCCAGCATTTT. Translating gives CAGRVSGNQPQHF.